The 27 T cell receptor beta chains below come from one sample, sequenced in a study of identical twins (dated by TCRdb to 2015 to 2016). Receptor amplification or capture employed 5' RACE. The sequencer was an Illumina HiSeq 2000. The public reads were reanalyzed by TCRdb: fastp trimming at Q25, MiXCR alignment, in-frame beta chains only. All rows with the same CDR3 protein become a single entry with the most common DNA and genes. Within this sample are about 210,000 distinct CDR3 sequences, with around a tenth of them counted one time only. 5% to 5.5% of the sample lies in the top ten. Sequenced input: memory (CD45RO+) T cells sorted from blood. The cell subset or site label corresponds to: CD45RO+ enriched T cells. Every receptor here comes from a woman between 18 and 29 years old in good health.

This clonotype was observed at least ten times. The chain is built from TRBV20-1 and TRBJ2-3; tentatively, D is TRBD2 (6 bases). Germline lookup yields CDR1 DFQATT and CDR2 SNEGSKA (reference sequence). This CDR3 is built from 16 residues. V gave up 0 bases and J gave up 2 bases, with 15 bases separating them. The CDR3 DNA follows: TGCAGTGCTAGAGACCGAGGGCGGGGTTACACAGATACGCAGTATTTT. Translation: CSARDRGRGYTDTQYF.

This chain joins TRBV20-1 and TRBJ2-1; D might be TRBD1 or TRBD2, each matching 5 bases. The CDR3 runs to 12 residues. Per the germline V gene, CDR1 is DFQATT and CDR2 is SNEGSKA (reference sequence). V shed 2 bases and J shed 10 bases, with 12 bases lying between them. The CDR3 loop is CSARKGTREQFF. CDR3 nucleotides: TGCAGTGCTAGAAAAGGGACGAGAGAGCAGTTCTTC.

This clonotype was detected ten times or more. J is TRBJ2-3 and V is TRBV6-5; no clear D. Germline values: CDR1 MNHEY, CDR2 SVGAGI. V gave up 2 bases and J gave up 7 bases, with 10 bases separating them. The CDR3 contains 13 residues. The CDR3 coding sequence is TGTGCCAGCAGTTACCCCGGAACGCATACGCAGTATTTT. Its protein product is CASSYPGTHTQYF.

This clonotype was picked up a small number of times. This chain connects TRBV12-3 or TRBV12-4 to TRBJ2-3; D gene unclear. V lost 3 bases to trimming and J lost 9 bases, with 13 bases between them. The CDR3 length is 13 residues. CDR3 DNA sequence: TGTGCCAGCAGTTTCGGTATGCAGGAGACGCAGTATTTT. This codes for CASSFGMQETQYF.

This clonotype appeared many times. The chain links TRBV5-6 to TRBJ2-7; D might be TRBD2 (7 bases). V lost 2 bases and J 2 bases, leaving 11 bases between the germline ends. The CDR3 is 14 amino acids. The germline V gene has CDR1 SGHDT and CDR2 YYEEEE. The CDR3 protein is CASSFGRGPYEQYF. DNA of the CDR3: TGTGCCAGCAGCTTCGGGCGGGGGCCCTACGAGCAGTACTTC. The variable domain in full, with the rest retrieved from reference TRBV5-6 and TRBJ2-7, is DAGVTQSPTHLIKTRGQQVTLRCSPKSGHDTVSWYQQALGQGPQFIFQYYEEEERQRGNFPDRFSGHQFPNYSSELNVNALLLGDSALYLCASSFGRGPYEQYFGPGTRLTVT.

V gene TRBV20-1 combines with J gene TRBJ1-3; D is perhaps TRBD1 (5 bases). The CDR3 runs 14 residues. With 3 bases removed from V and 2 bases from J, the gap between germline ends came to 11 bases. Germline V gene lookup returns CDR1 DFQATT and CDR2 SNEGSKA (reference sequence). This chain's CDR3 is CSARDGAAGNTIYF. The CDR3 region has the DNA TGCAGTGCTAGGGATGGGGCTGCTGGAAACACCATATATTTT.

This clonotype was observed many times. J is TRBJ2-6 and V is TRBV5-1, with 7 bases identical to TRBD1. V shed 5 bases, J shed 0 bases, and the junction held 5 bases outside the gene matches. CDR3 length: 16 residues. Germline CDR1 SGHRS, CDR2 YFSETQ. Written as DNA, the CDR3 is TGCGCCAGCAGGGCCGGGACAGACTCTGGGGCCAACGTCCTGACTTTC. Its protein product is CASRAGTDSGANVLTF.

This chain links TRBV6-2 or TRBV6-3 with TRBJ2-4, with D perhaps TRBD2 (6 bases). Germline assignment: CDR1 MNHEY and CDR2 SVGEGT. The CDR3 sequence is 12 residues long. The V and J ends lost 10 bases and 7 bases respectively, with 14 bases between them. The CDR3 reads CATRREINIQYF. In nucleotides, the CDR3 is TGTGCCACCCGGAGGGAGATCAACATTCAGTACTTC.

Only a few counts were recorded for this clonotype. The V and J genes are TRBV6-5 and TRBJ1-1, with D hard to call. The germline V gene has CDR1 MNHEY and CDR2 SVGAGI. V lost 0 bases to trimming and J lost 4 bases, with 6 bases between them. The CDR3 loop spans 13 amino acids. For the CDR3, the DNA is TGTGCCAGCAGTTACTCGCTTCGCACTGAAGCTTTCTTT. This translates into CASSYSLRTEAFF.

This clonotype was detected ten times or more. The rearrangement joins TRBV29-1 to TRBJ2-7; 9 nucleotides align to TRBD1. V lost 0 bases to trimming and J lost 7 bases; unmatched junction nucleotides: 10. The CDR3 is made up of 15 amino acids. The germline V gene has CDR1 SQVTM and CDR2 ANQGSEA. DNA for the CDR3: TGCAGCGTTGAAGACCCACAGGGGGCGCGGGGGGAGCAGTACTTC. Amino acid sequence: CSVEDPQGARGEQYF.

This chain connects TRBV9 to TRBJ2-3; 11 bases align to TRBD2. The CDR3 has 17 residues. After removal of 0 bases from V and 2 bases from J, the junction contained 5 bases not matched to a gene. Germline lookup yields CDR1 SGDLS and CDR2 YYNGEE. In nucleotides, the CDR3 is TGTGCCAGCAGCGTAGCTGGACTAGCGGGTGCCACAGATACGCAGTATTTT. Amino acids: CASSVAGLAGATDTQYF.

In this sample, this clonotype turned up a few times. The chain is built from TRBV20-1 and TRBJ2-3; TRBD2 is a possible D gene (7 bases). The germline V gene encodes CDR1 DFQATT and CDR2 SNEGSKA (reference sequence). This CDR3 contains 13 residues. V was pared by 2 bases and J by 6 bases, with 12 bases between. The CDR3 coding sequence is TGCAGTGCTAGAAGGGGGGGAGTGGATACGCAGTATTTT. Residues: CSARRGGVDTQYF.

This clonotype has at least ten counts. The DNA of the CDR3 is TGTGCCAGCAGGCGCGATAGCGGACCTCTTTACACAGATACGCAGTATTTT. Translated: CASRRDSGPLYTDTQYF. The rearrangement uses TRBV27 and TRBJ2-3; D possibly corresponds to TRBD2 (6 bases). This CDR3 is built from 17 residues. Trimming removed 6 bases from V and 2 bases from J, with 21 bases in between. Germline V gene data show CDR1 as MNHEY and CDR2 as SMNVEV (reference sequence).

This clonotype has at least ten counts. The chain links TRBV12-3 or TRBV12-4 to TRBJ2-7; TRBD2 agrees at 8 bases. CDR3 length: 15 amino acids. The trim removed 2 bases at V and 4 bases at J, leaving 7 bases unmatched. This chain's CDR3 is CASSLLGGRIYEQYF. CDR3 nucleotides: TGTGCCAGCAGTTTATTGGGCGGGAGGATATACGAGCAGTACTTC.

This clonotype was seen repeatedly, ten times or more. The rearrangement uses TRBV5-1 and TRBJ2-3, with D uncertain. The germline CDR1 and CDR2 sequences are SGHRS and YFSETQ. The CDR3 has 16 residues. The V gene lost 4 bases and the J gene lost 1 base, with 16 bases spanning the gap. The CDR3 is CASSQARSSGTDTQYF. The DNA for the CDR3 is TGCGCCAGCAGCCAAGCAAGGTCGAGCGGCACAGATACGCAGTATTTT.

This chain joins TRBV7-2 and TRBJ2-2; maybe TRBD1 (6 bases). The V end was cut by 11 bases, the J end by 8 bases, with 15 bases between. The CDR3 is made up of 12 amino acids. Germline V lookup: CDR1 SGHTA, CDR2 FQGNSA. The CDR3 reads CAGSGVVGELFF. The CDR3, as DNA: TGTGCCGGCTCAGGGGTAGTTGGGGAGCTGTTTTTT.

The chain combines TRBV24-1 with TRBJ2-2, with TRBD2 matching over 7 bases. There are 16 residues in the CDR3. V trimming: 4 bases; J trimming: 4 bases; junction bases outside the gene matches: 8. CDR1 and CDR2 from the germline V gene are KGHDR and SFDVKD. The CDR3 sequence: CATSDPSRGSTGELFF. The CDR3 coding sequence is TGTGCCACCAGTGACCCCTCGCGGGGGAGCACCGGGGAGCTGTTTTTT.

This clonotype was counted many times. The chain couples TRBV10-2 to TRBJ1-4; TRBD1 matches at 9 bases. V lost 8 bases and J lost 8; bases outside the gene matches: 6. This CDR3 comprises 13 residues. The germline V gene has CDR1 WSHSY and CDR2 SAAADI. In nucleotides, the CDR3 is TGCGCCAGCCGCGACAGGGGGAAGGAAAAACTGTTTTTT. Its translation is CASRDRGKEKLFF.

This clonotype showed up many times. V and J are TRBV11-2 and TRBJ2-5, with 9 nucleotides matching TRBD1. The germline CDR1 and CDR2 sequences are SGHAT and FQNNGV. The V gene end was trimmed by 5 bases and the J gene end by 2 bases; junction bases not matched to a gene: 6. The CDR3 runs to 15 residues. The CDR3 DNA is TGTGCCAGCAGCAACAGACAGGGGGGTCAAGAGACCCAGTACTTC. Its protein is CASSNRQGGQETQYF.

This clonotype was detected only a few times. V is TRBV7-9 and J is TRBJ1-2; D perhaps matches TRBD1 (5 bases). Germline V gene data show CDR1 as SEHNR and CDR2 as FQNEAQ (reference sequence). This CDR3 region has 14 residues. V was pared by 2 bases and J by 1 base, with 8 bases between. This chain's CDR3 is CASSLSQGNYGYTF. The CDR3, as DNA: TGTGCCAGCAGCTTAAGCCAGGGTAACTATGGCTACACCTTC.

This clonotype was found a few times. The chain is built from TRBV20-1 and TRBJ2-1; D gene uncertain. V gave up 0 bases and J gave up 0 bases, with 12 bases separating them. CDR3 size: 16 residues. Germline V CDR1 and CDR2: DFQATT, SNEGSKA (reference sequence). Here the CDR3 reads CSARDQTRSSYNEQFF. In DNA, the CDR3 is TGCAGTGCTAGAGATCAGACTCGCAGCTCCTACAATGAGCAGTTCTTC.

This clonotype was picked up a small number of times. The rearrangement joins TRBV29-1 to TRBJ2-7; possibly TRBD2 for D (5 bases). This CDR3 spans 14 amino acids. Trimming stripped 0 bases from V and 7 bases from J, with 16 bases between. Germline loops: CDR1 SQVTM, CDR2 ANQGSEA. The CDR3 loop reads CSVEDPWAGEEQYF. In nucleotides, the CDR3 is TGCAGCGTTGAAGATCCGTGGGCGGGCGAGGAGCAGTACTTC.

Many counts were recorded for this clonotype. V gene TRBV7-2 combines with J gene TRBJ2-1, with 9 bases fitting TRBD2. The CDR3 runs to 15 residues. V dropped 5 bases and J dropped 3; count of bases not matched to a gene: 5. The germline V gene encodes CDR1 SGHTA and CDR2 FQGNSA. The CDR3 region is CASSPGTSNYNEQFF. The CDR3 DNA is TGTGCCAGCAGCCCCGGGACTAGCAACTACAATGAGCAGTTCTTC.

This clonotype was found a few times. The chain uses TRBV20-1 and TRBJ2-5; TRBD2 matches at 12 bases. The length of the CDR3 is 15 residues. Germline V lookup: CDR1 DFQATT, CDR2 SNEGSKA (reference sequence). J gave up 2 bases and V 0 bases, and 1 base lay outside the gene matches. DNA for the CDR3: TGCAGTGCTAGAGAGACTAGCGGGAGACAAGAGACCCAGTACTTC. Its translation: CSARETSGRQETQYF.

This clonotype has ten or more counts. The V and J genes are TRBV12-3 or TRBV12-4 and TRBJ1-2; a weak D match, TRBD1 (5 bases). CDR3 length: 13 residues. Deletions cut 7 bases from V and 3 bases from J, with 12 bases between. CDR3 nucleotide sequence: TGTGCCAGCACCCTGGGGGGAGACTATGGCTACACCTTC. It translates to CASTLGGDYGYTF.

This clonotype was counted at least ten times. This sequence joins TRBV9 and TRBJ1-6, with TRBD1 as a possible D gene (5 bases). Germline CDR1 SGDLS, CDR2 YYNGEE. V was shortened by 0 bases and J by 8 bases, with 12 bases between the two germline ends. The length of the CDR3 is 15 residues. The CDR3 region has the DNA TGTGCCAGCAGCGTAGGAGGAGGGGCTGATTCACCCCTCCACTTT. As protein: CASSVGGGADSPLHF. Variable domain in full (rest from reference TRBV9 and TRBJ1-6): DSGVTQTPKHLITATGQRVTLRCSPRSGDLSVYWYQQSLDQGLQFLIQYYNGEERAKGNILERFSAQQFPDLHSELNLSSLELGDSALYFCASSVGGGADSPLHFGNGTRLTVT.

The CDR3 sequence is CASSSPLEEEEYEQYF. CDR3 sequence (DNA): TGTGCCAGCAGTAGTCCACTAGAAGAAGAAGAATACGAGCAGTACTTC. The chain is built from TRBV2 and TRBJ2-7, with D perhaps matching TRBD2 (5 bases). Germline lookup yields CDR1 SNHLY and CDR2 FYNNEI. This CDR3 has 16 residues. Trimming stripped 5 bases from V and 4 bases from J, with 21 bases between. The full variable domain, rest sourced from reference TRBV2 and TRBJ2-7, is EPEVTQTPSHQVTQMGQEVILRCVPISNHLYFYWYRQILGQKVEFLVSFYNNEISEKSEIFDDQFSVERPDGSNFTLKIRSTKLEDSAMYFCASSSPLEEEEYEQYFGPGTRLTVT.